The 27 T cell receptor beta chains below all came from one sample that was sequenced in a study of shared clonotypes between healthy human individuals. Profiled with immunoSEQ multiplex PCR; TCRdb holds only in-frame clones, not every one. This sample yields roughly 2.5 million clones, of which approximately 90% are seen a single time; about 0.13% belongs to the top ten. The specimen was naive CD4+ T cells sorted from blood. The subset here: CD45RA+ positively selected. Receptors were obtained from a man younger than 35 in good health.

This rearrangement joins TRBV6-5 to TRBJ2-7; 11 bases fit TRBD2. This CDR3 is built from 15 residues. With V trimmed by 3 bases and J by 7 bases, 8 bases remained unmatched. Germline lookup yields CDR1 MNHEY and CDR2 SVGAGI. The CDR3 DNA is TGTGCCAGCAGTTATTCACTAGCGGGAGTCCCTGAGCAGTACTTC. Its protein product is CASSYSLAGVPEQYF.

The chain combines TRBV30 with TRBJ2-2; TRBD2 is a possible D gene (6 bases). CDR1 GTSNPN and CDR2 SVGIG come from the germline V gene (reference sequence). The CDR3 loop spans 11 amino acids. Trimming pared 7 bases from V and 9 bases from J, leaving 12 bases between. DNA for the CDR3: TGTGCCTACTCGGGGGAACGGGAGCTGTTTTTT. It codes for CAYSGERELFF.

The chain is built from TRBV11-3 and TRBJ2-1; D ambiguous. Germline CDR1 and CDR2: SGHNT and YENEEA. The CDR3 is 16 amino acids. Deletions cut 0 bases from V and 0 bases from J, with 9 bases between. The CDR3 sequence: CASSLDTVSSYNEQFF. The DNA for the CDR3 is TGTGCCAGCAGCTTAGATACCGTGAGCTCCTACAATGAGCAGTTCTTC.

In regard to this clone: Other DNA sequences from this sample encode an identical CDR3 as well. The gene calls are TRBV9 and TRBJ1-4; D is uncertain. The V gene's germline CDR1 is SGDLS and CDR2 YYNGEE. V dropped 4 bases and J dropped 0 bases, with 10 bases sitting between them. This CDR3 region has 15 residues. The CDR3 reads CASSPRGATNEKLFF. DNA of the CDR3: TGTGCCAGCAGCCCTCGTGGTGCAACTAATGAAAAACTGTTTTTT.

The V gene is TRBV11-2, the J gene TRBJ1-3; D is unresolved. The CDR3 runs to 16 residues. Germline V gene lookup returns CDR1 SGHAT and CDR2 FQNNGV. The V gene lost 5 bases and the J gene lost 1 base, with 15 bases spanning the gap. Here the CDR3 reads CASSRAGRLSGNTIYF. In DNA, the CDR3 is TGTGCCAGCAGCCGCGCGGGAAGGCTGTCTGGAAACACCATATATTTT.

This rearrangement joins TRBV5-4 to TRBJ2-1; D is perhaps TRBD1 (6 bases). This CDR3 is built from 13 residues. The V gene's germline CDR1 is SGHNT and CDR2 YYREEE (reference sequence). The ends were cut back, 7 bases at V and 6 bases at J, with 14 bases in the middle. The CDR3 DNA follows: TGTGCCAGCGGGACACCGCCGTCCAATGAGCAGTTCTTC. As protein: CASGTPPSNEQFF. Drawing the rest from reference TRBV5-4 and TRBJ2-1, the complete variable domain is ETGVTQSPTHLIKTRGQQVTLRCSSQSGHNTVSWYQQALGQGPQFIFQYYREEENGRGNFPPRFSGLQFPNYSSELNVNALELDDSALYLCASGTPPSNEQFFGPGTRLTVL.

V gene TRBV6-5 combines with J gene TRBJ2-1; D is unclear. Germline-derived CDR1 and CDR2 are MNHEY and SVGAGI. The CDR3 spans 13 residues. The V end lost 2 bases, the J end lost 8 bases, and 10 bases lay between the germline ends. The CDR3 DNA is TGTGCCAGCAGTTACGCGCTCTGGTATGAGCAGTTCTTC. Translating it yields CASSYALWYEQFF.

The sample holds a few counts of this clone. The sample has other DNA sequences that encode this CDR3 too. This chain joins TRBV5-1 and TRBJ1-6, with D uncertain. This CDR3 is built from 13 residues. From germline, CDR1 is SGHRS and CDR2 YFSETQ. V was clipped by 1 base and J by 10 bases, with 9 bases between them. The CDR3: CASSLNVGSPLHF. DNA of the CDR3: TGCGCCAGCAGCTTGAACGTCGGATCACCCCTCCACTTT.

A remark on this clone: The same CDR3 is also encoded by other DNA sequences in this sample. The V and J genes are TRBV6-1 and TRBJ1-5; D uncertain. This CDR3 comprises 14 residues. CDR1 and CDR2 from the germline V gene are MNHNS and SASEGT. Trimming shortened V by 1 base and J by 2 bases, and 6 bases separated the two germline ends. CDR3 in amino acids: CASSEGAGNQPQHF. The CDR3 DNA follows: TGTGCCAGCAGTGAAGGCGCTGGCAATCAGCCCCAGCATTTT.

The chain joins TRBV5-1 to TRBJ2-5, with 8 bases fitting TRBD1. The CDR3 extends over 13 amino acids. Unmatched junction bases numbered 8, after V lost 6 bases and J lost 7 bases. Germline CDR1 reads SGHRS; CDR2 reads YFSETQ. In nucleotides, the CDR3 is TGCGCCAGCACCCCGGACAGGGCTGGGACCCAGTACTTC. Translated, it gives CASTPDRAGTQYF.

This clone was detected only a few times. V and J are TRBV30 and TRBJ1-1; D may be TRBD1 (6 bases). Germline values: CDR1 GTSNPN, CDR2 SVGIG (reference sequence). The CDR3 loop spans 13 amino acids. V was shortened by 3 bases and J by 9 bases, with 17 bases between the two germline ends. The CDR3 sequence is CAWRETGPGQAFF. Here the CDR3 DNA reads TGTGCCTGGAGGGAAACAGGGCCCGGCCAAGCTTTCTTT.

The V gene is TRBV30, the J gene TRBJ2-3; D unresolved. Trimming took 7 bases from V and 0 from J, leaving 17 bases between them. Germline values: CDR1 GTSNPN, CDR2 SVGIG (reference sequence). CDR3 length: 15 amino acids. CDR3 nucleotide sequence: TGTGCCTCCCACGGGCCACTCACTAGCACAGATACGCAGTATTTT. Translating gives CASHGPLTSTDTQYF.

The chain joins TRBV5-1 to TRBJ1-1, with no clear D. In germline, CDR1 is SGHRS, CDR2 YFSETQ. Trimming removed 2 bases at V and 3 bases at J, with 20 bases between. This CDR3 comprises 17 residues. The CDR3 here is CASSFGGSAAMDTEAFF. Written as DNA, the CDR3 is TGCGCCAGCAGCTTTGGTGGGAGTGCGGCGATGGACACTGAAGCTTTCTTT.

A remark on this clone: Other nucleotide sequences from this sample produce the same CDR3. The chain joins TRBV5-1 to TRBJ2-2, with D possibly matching TRBD2 (5 bases). This CDR3 has 14 residues. In germline, CDR1 is SGHRS, CDR2 YFSETQ. The V and J ends lost 4 bases and 4 bases respectively, with 11 bases between them. The CDR3 here is CASSPREGTGELFF. The CDR3 DNA reads TGCGCCAGCAGCCCCCGCGAGGGCACCGGGGAGCTGTTTTTT.

Turning to this clone: The junction departs from germline at one end; a sequencing error may be responsible. This chain connects TRBV5-1 to TRBJ2-2; a possible D gene is TRBD2 (5 bases). Germline-derived CDR1 and CDR2 are SGHRS and YFSETQ. The length of the CDR3 is 14 residues. CDR3 sequence reads: CASSFVGSTEELFF. In DNA form, the CDR3 reads TGCGCCAGCAGCTTTGTTGGGAGCACCGAGGAGCTGTTTTTT.

The J gene is TRBJ1-2, the V gene TRBV19; perhaps TRBD1 as D (5 bases). Trimming took 7 bases from V and 2 from J, leaving 14 bases between them. CDR1 LNHDA and CDR2 SQIVND come from the germline V gene (reference sequence). The CDR3 has 14 residues. CDR3 residues: CASTPPGLNYGYTF. The CDR3 coding sequence is TGTGCCAGTACCCCGCCGGGGCTGAACTATGGCTACACCTTC.

This clone was seen only a few times. In the same sample, other DNA sequences code for this CDR3. This chain uses TRBV2 with TRBJ1-1; unclear D gene. The CDR3 extends over 14 amino acids. V was cut by 4 bases and J by 1 base, with 10 bases left in between. CDR1 is SNHLY, CDR2 FYNNEI, per germline. The CDR3 sequence: CASSVGQRNTEAFF. CDR3 in DNA: TGTGCCAGCAGTGTTGGCCAGAGGAACACTGAAGCTTTCTTT.

This clone has only one observation. This rearrangement joins TRBV7-2 to TRBJ2-3; unclear D gene. The CDR3 runs 14 residues. Germline lookup yields CDR1 SGHTA and CDR2 FQGNSA. The V and J ends lost 6 bases and 4 bases respectively, with 14 bases between them. CDR3 amino acids: CASRPWFGSDTQYF. The CDR3 nucleotides are TGTGCCAGCAGACCCTGGTTTGGGTCAGATACGCAGTATTTT.

V gene TRBV7-2 combines with J gene TRBJ1-4; D call uncertain. Trimming removed 0 bases at V and 1 base at J, with 9 bases between. CDR3 size: 16 residues. Germline V gene lookup returns CDR1 SGHTA and CDR2 FQGNSA. The CDR3 DNA reads TGTGCCAGCAGCTTAGCGAGGCAGAAAACTAATGAAAAACTGTTTTTT. Encoded protein: CASSLARQKTNEKLFF.

On this clone itself: At one boundary the junction diverges from the germline segment, which might be a read error. The genes are TRBV28 and TRBJ2-7; D unclear. The V gene's germline CDR1 is MDHEN and CDR2 SYDVKM. The CDR3 extends over 10 amino acids. The CDR3 protein is CASSNQNPHF. The CDR3, as DNA: TGTGCCAGCAGCAACCAAAACCCGCACTTC.

In regard to this clone: A far larger clone is a single base away, which makes a read error likely. Other DNA sequences in the same sample also yield this CDR3. This rearrangement joins TRBV20-1 to TRBJ2-5, with unresolved D. Per germline, CDR1 DFQATT and CDR2 SNEGSKA (reference sequence). The V end lost 6 bases, the J end lost 2 bases, and 4 bases lay between the germline ends. The CDR3 is made up of 10 amino acids. The CDR3 here is CSALQETQYF. The DNA for the CDR3 is TGCAGTGCCTTACAAGAGACCCAGTACTTC.

The chain couples TRBV5-1 to TRBJ2-5; 8 bases are shared with TRBD2. With 3 bases clipped from V and 4 bases from J, the junction kept 5 bases outside the gene matches. Germline loops: CDR1 SGHRS, CDR2 YFSETQ. There are 14 residues in the CDR3. This chain's CDR3 is CASSSSGSRETQYF. The CDR3 DNA sequence: TGCGCCAGCAGCTCGAGCGGGAGTCGAGAGACCCAGTACTTC.

In the case of this clone: Other DNA sequences from this sample encode an identical CDR3 as well. The chain has TRBV29-1 and TRBJ1-3; D unresolved. V was clipped by 6 bases and J by 1 base, with 4 bases between them. Germline V gene data show CDR1 as SQVTM and CDR2 as ANQGSEA. The CDR3 consists of 11 residues. CDR3 coding DNA: TGCAGCGTGGGGTCTGGAAACACCATATATTTT. This sequence encodes CSVGSGNTIYF.

This chain connects TRBV25-1 to TRBJ2-3, with D uncertain. Germline V lookup: CDR1 MGHDK, CDR2 SYGVNS. The V and J ends lost 3 bases and 2 bases respectively, with 9 bases between them. The CDR3 totals 14 residues. The CDR3: CASSEYRTTDTQYF. The CDR3 DNA is TGTGCCAGCAGTGAGTATAGGACCACAGATACGCAGTATTTT.

V and J are TRBV5-6 and TRBJ2-2, with D perhaps matching TRBD1 or TRBD2 (5 bases each). This CDR3 is 15 amino acids long. Germline V lookup: CDR1 SGHDT, CDR2 YYEEEE. The V end was cut by 4 bases, the J end by 0 bases, with 10 bases between. The CDR3 nucleotides are TGTGCCAGCAGCCGGGGCGGATCGAACACCGGGGAGCTGTTTTTT. Translated, it gives CASSRGGSNTGELFF.

This chain uses TRBV27 with TRBJ1-5, with TRBD1 identical over 12 bases. The germline gives CDR1 MNHEY, CDR2 SMNVEV (reference sequence). This CDR3 region has 19 residues. Unmatched junction bases numbered 13, after V lost 5 bases and J lost 2 bases. The CDR3 sequence: CASSPRSGQGASGNQPQHF. CDR3 nucleotide sequence: TGTGCCAGCAGTCCACGGTCGGGACAGGGGGCGAGTGGCAATCAGCCCCAGCATTTT.

In regard to this clone: Additional DNA sequences in this sample encode the identical CDR3. CDR3 nucleotide sequence: TGCGCCAGCAGCTTGGACGGGCAGGGGGCTTACGAGCAGTACTTC. It encodes CASSLDGQGAYEQYF. The rearrangement joins TRBV5-1 to TRBJ2-7; TRBD1 agrees at 8 bases. Trimming removed 0 bases from V and 4 bases from J; junction bases left unmatched: 6. The CDR3 spans 15 residues. The germline gives CDR1 SGHRS, CDR2 YFSETQ.